This T cell receptor (beta chain) was found in a study of vaccination and CD4 T cells after COVID-19. Treatment reported: roughly 10-day PBMC culture with coronavirus spike peptide pools or control peptides (ViraFEST assay). Gathered ahead of the COVID-19 pandemic (2011-2018) were the CD4+ T cells of the unexposed donor. With peptide pools, ViraFEST first expanded antigen-specific T cells and afterwards sequenced their TCRs. Germline-derived CDR1 and CDR2 are SGHRS and YFSETQ. V was shortened by 1 base and J by 2 bases, with 13 bases between the two germline ends. The CDR3 runs 15 residues. Cultured CD4+ T-cell DNA underwent Oncomine TCR Beta short-read sequencing. From CD4+ T cells that had been cultured, genomic DNA was extracted. Each CDR3 protein is one row after TCRdb ran MiXCR on the PCR reads. Here the sample spans some 9,200 distinct CDR3 sequences, 44% being singletons. With respect to this clonotype: Its antigen remains unidentified.

The TCR sequence derives from a human donor in good health. V and J are TRBV5-1 and TRBJ2-7; a possible D gene is TRBD1 (6 bases). Specimen: CD4+ T cells from blood, cultured in vitro. The CDR3 region has the DNA TGCGCCAGCAGCTTGCGTGCCGGACAGACCTACGAGCAGTACTTC. The encoded protein is CASSLRAGQTYEQYF.